Presented here are 30 T cell receptor beta chains from one specimen sequenced in a study of OX40 agonist ivuxolimab in advanced cancers. The repertoire was sequenced with immunoSEQ multiplex PCR; TCRdb's copy has only in-frame clones and lacks some. The table shows fewer than 140,000 clones, with about nine tenths occurring only once. The sample consisted of CD4+ or CD8+ T cells sorted from blood, taken in a trial of the OX40 agonist ivuxolimab. These receptors all stem from an adult with an advanced solid tumor such as melanoma, head and neck, liver or kidney cancer.

The CDR3 DNA is TGCAGTGCCCCACTGGCAGATACGCAGTATTTT. Residues: CSAPLADTQYF. V usage is TRBV20-1 and J usage is TRBJ2-3, with unresolved D. There are 11 residues in the CDR3. From germline, CDR1 is DFQATT and CDR2 SNEGSKA (reference sequence). The germline V and J ends were trimmed by 6 bases and 4 bases, with 8 bases remaining between them.

The gene calls are TRBV6-5 and TRBJ2-7; 15 bases map to TRBD2. The V segment lost 2 bases and the J segment 6 bases; nucleotides outside the gene matches: 5. The CDR3 has 16 residues. Germline values: CDR1 MNHEY, CDR2 SVGAGI. Here the CDR3 DNA reads TGTGCCAGCAGTTACGCACGGACTAGCGGGGGGGCCGAGCAGTACTTC. Protein product: CASSYARTSGGAEQYF.

The V and J genes are TRBV28 and TRBJ2-1; a weak D match, TRBD2 (6 bases). Germline-derived CDR1 and CDR2 are MDHEN and SYDVKM. Deletions cut 3 bases from V and 4 bases from J, with 10 bases between. This CDR3 is 14 amino acids long. CDR3 DNA: TGTGCCAGCAGTTTTGGCGGGATTTACAATGAGCAGTTCTTC. This sequence encodes CASSFGGIYNEQFF. Complete variable domain (other parts from reference TRBV28 and TRBJ2-1): DVKVTQSSRYLVKRTGEKVFLECVQDMDHENMFWYRQDPGLGLRLIYFSYDVKMKEKGDIPEGYSVSREKKERFSLILESASTNQTSMYLCASSFGGIYNEQFFGPGTRLTVL.

The chain joins TRBV6-5 to TRBJ2-7; 9 nucleotides line up with TRBD1. Per germline, CDR1 MNHEY and CDR2 SVGAGI. The V and J ends lost 6 bases and 3 bases, in that order; junction bases with no gene match: 6. The CDR3 has 14 residues. The CDR3 nucleotides read TGTGCCAGCAGATCTGGGACAGGGATCTACGAGCAGTACTTC. This sequence encodes CASRSGTGIYEQYF.

The rearrangement links TRBV9 to TRBJ2-2; D unclear. The V end was cut by 5 bases, the J end by 0 bases, with 8 bases between. CDR1 is SGDLS, CDR2 YYNGEE, per germline. This CDR3 has 14 amino acids. CDR3 sequence reads: CASRTLPNTGELFF. The CDR3 DNA is TGTGCCAGCAGGACTTTACCGAACACCGGGGAGCTGTTTTTT.

This rearrangement joins TRBV6-5 to TRBJ1-2; D ambiguous. The ends were cut back, 6 bases at V and 2 bases at J, with 13 bases in the middle. From germline, CDR1 is MNHEY and CDR2 SVGAGI. The CDR3 extends over 14 amino acids. For the CDR3, the DNA is TGTGCCAGCAGATCCCCGGCGGTAAACTATGGCTACACCTTC. Translating it yields CASRSPAVNYGYTF.

This clone was detected only once. The chain is built from TRBV6-1 and TRBJ2-7; possible D gene TRBD1, 6 bases. CDR3 size: 12 residues. Trimming pared 8 bases from V and 4 bases from J, leaving 12 bases between. Germline V gene sequence: CDR1 MNHNS, CDR2 SASEGT. CDR3 protein: CASGRTEYEQYF. CDR3 in DNA: TGTGCCAGCGGAAGGACAGAATACGAGCAGTACTTC.

The gene calls are TRBV20-1 and TRBJ2-7; maybe TRBD2 (6 bases). Trimming cost V 6 bases and J 3 bases, with 6 bases left between them. CDR3 length: 10 residues. Per germline, CDR1 DFQATT and CDR2 SNEGSKA (reference sequence). The CDR3, as DNA: TGCAGTGCCGGGAGCTACGAGCAGTACTTC. This sequence encodes CSAGSYEQYF.

This rearrangement joins TRBV19 to TRBJ2-3; D unresolved. CDR1 is LNHDA, CDR2 SQIVND, per germline (reference sequence). Trimming took 6 bases from V and 0 from J, leaving 7 bases between them. The CDR3 totals 13 residues. This CDR3 is CASRYASTDTQYF. The CDR3 DNA sequence: TGTGCCAGTAGGTATGCTAGCACAGATACGCAGTATTTT. Full variable domain (remainder filled in from reference TRBV19 and TRBJ2-3): DGGITQSPKYLFRKEGQNVTLSCEQNLNHDAMYWYRQDPGQGLRLIYYSQIVNDFQKGDIAEGYSVSREKKESFPLTVTSAQKNPTAFYLCASRYASTDTQYFGPGTRLTVL.

The genes are TRBV10-3 and TRBJ1-1; tentatively, D is TRBD1 (5 bases). V was trimmed by 4 bases and J by 6 bases, leaving 12 bases between them. The CDR3 length is 13 residues. Germline V gene data show CDR1 as ENHRY and CDR2 as SYGVKD. CDR3 protein: CAISGVRGSEAFF. Here the CDR3 DNA reads TGTGCCATCAGTGGGGTCCGGGGCTCTGAAGCTTTCTTT.

The chain employs TRBV11-3 and TRBJ2-2; 7 nucleotides line up with TRBD1. V was pared by 1 base and J by 0 bases, with 5 bases of the junction left unmatched. The CDR3 runs to 17 residues. The germline V gene has CDR1 SGHNT and CDR2 YENEEA. This chain's CDR3 is CASSLAMGQTNTGELFF. The CDR3 DNA follows: TGTGCCAGCAGCTTAGCGATGGGACAGACGAACACCGGGGAGCTGTTTTTT.

V gene TRBV10-2 combines with J gene TRBJ1-5; D is unclear. The CDR3 covers 14 residues. CDR1 and CDR2 from the germline V gene are WSHSY and SAAADI. V was pared by 5 bases and J by 0 bases, with 8 bases between. The CDR3 DNA sequence: TGCGCCAGCAGTTGGACGGATAGCAATCAGCCCCAGCATTTT. This gives the protein CASSWTDSNQPQHF.

On this clone: One end of the junction does not line up with germline, which may come from a read error. The CDR3 DNA reads as TGTGCTAGCAGCTTGGGGGGGGCCTTCACAGATACGCAGTATTTT. Amino acid sequence: CASSLGGAFTDTQYF. V and J are TRBV7-7 and TRBJ2-3; D is possibly TRBD2 (7 bases). The CDR3 totals 15 residues. Germline V gene sequence: CDR1 SSHAT, CDR2 FNYEAQ (reference sequence).

This chain connects TRBV7-2 to TRBJ1-5; D uncertain. From germline, CDR1 is SGHTA and CDR2 FQGNSA. The CDR3 runs to 16 residues. Trimming pared 1 base from V and 4 bases from J, leaving 14 bases between. The CDR3 DNA sequence: TGTGCCAGCAGCTTAGTCGGCGGATCCGGGAATCAGCCCCAGCATTTT. Translation gives CASSLVGGSGNQPQHF.

This chain joins TRBV25-1 and TRBJ2-1, with 10 bases lining up with TRBD2. CDR3 length equals 15 residues. The V and J ends lost 4 bases and 8 bases, in that order; junction bases with no gene match: 8. The V gene's germline CDR1 is MGHDK and CDR2 SYGVNS. CDR3 amino acids: CASSVPGLAGDEQFF. The DNA for the CDR3 is TGTGCCAGCAGTGTCCCTGGGCTAGCGGGGGATGAGCAGTTCTTC.

The genes are TRBV19 and TRBJ2-2; a possible D gene is TRBD2 (6 bases). The CDR3 is made up of 16 amino acids. The V and J ends lost 3 bases and 0 bases respectively, with 11 bases between them. Germline CDR1 and CDR2: LNHDA and SQIVND (reference sequence). CDR3 sequence: CASSIFGGTNTGELFF. The CDR3 nucleotides are TGTGCCAGTAGTATTTTCGGCGGGACGAACACCGGGGAGCTGTTTTTT.

About this clone: The germline gene is not matched at one end of the junction; a read error may be the cause. The chain employs TRBV4-3 and TRBJ1-2, with D unclear. From germline, CDR1 is LGHNA and CDR2 YSLEER. CDR3 length: 14 amino acids. Here the CDR3 reads CTSSQAVGGYGYTF. CDR3 in DNA: TGCACCAGCAGCCAAGCTGTGGGCGGCTATGGCTACACCTTC.

This clone was recorded once. The V call is TRBV28, the J call TRBJ2-2, with D perhaps TRBD1 (7 bases). The CDR3 has 15 residues. The V gene's germline CDR1 is MDHEN and CDR2 SYDVKM. Trimming took 10 bases from V and 5 from J, leaving 20 bases between them. The CDR3 DNA follows: TGTGCCACCGGACGGCAGGGGGGCAAAACCGGGGAGCTGTTTTTT. Translated: CATGRQGGKTGELFF.

This clone is labeled as medium-sized. This specimen includes other DNA sequences encoding the same CDR3. The rearrangement joins TRBV7-8 to TRBJ1-6; 9 positions match TRBD1. Germline CDR1 SGHVS, CDR2 FQNEAQ. The CDR3 covers 14 residues. J lost 9 bases, V lost 1 base, and 1 base had no gene match. CDR3 sequence reads: CASSLGQGGSPLHF. DNA of the CDR3: TGTGCCAGCAGCTTAGGACAGGGGGGTTCACCCCTCCACTTT.

The V gene is TRBV4-3, the J gene TRBJ2-7; D perhaps matches TRBD1 (5 bases). The germline CDR1 and CDR2 sequences are LGHNA and YSLEER. V lost 1 base, J lost 2 bases, and 9 bases lay in between. The CDR3 spans 14 residues. The CDR3 sequence: CASSQAQGPYEQYF. The CDR3 DNA reads TGCGCCAGCAGCCAAGCCCAGGGTCCCTACGAGCAGTACTTC.

J is TRBJ2-3 and V is TRBV5-8; 15 nucleotides line up with TRBD2. The CDR3 length is 16 residues. The V gene end was trimmed by 4 bases and the J gene end by 1 base; junction bases not matched to a gene: 1. Germline V gene data show CDR1 as SGHTS and CDR2 as YDEGEE. The CDR3 protein is CASSGTSGGRTDTQYF. The CDR3 coding sequence is TGTGCCAGCAGCGGGACTAGCGGGGGGCGCACAGATACGCAGTATTTT. Based on the CDR3 plus reference TRBV5-8 and TRBJ2-3, the full variable domain is EAGVTQSPTHLIKTRGQQATLRCSPISGHTSVYWYQQALGLGLQFLLWYDEGEERNRGNFPPRFSGRQFPNYSSELNVNALELEDSALYLCASSGTSGGRTDTQYFGPGTRLTVL.

This rearrangement joins TRBV6-6 to TRBJ1-1; possibly TRBD1 for D (6 bases). Germline V gene data show CDR1 as MNHNY and CDR2 as SVGAGI (reference sequence). CDR3 length: 13 residues. Trimming pared 11 bases from V and 3 bases from J, leaving 16 bases between. The CDR3, as DNA: TGTGCCGGTCAGAACAGGGAGGACACTGAAGCTTTCTTT. It encodes CAGQNREDTEAFF.

This chain links TRBV4-1 with TRBJ2-1; 10 nucleotides agree with TRBD1. CDR1 is MGHRA and CDR2 is YSYEKL in the germline V gene. This CDR3 has 17 residues. V dropped 4 bases and J dropped 7; count of bases not matched to a gene: 13. This chain's CDR3 is CASSPIGAGQGVNEQFF. CDR3 nucleotides: TGCGCCAGCAGCCCAATTGGGGCAGGACAGGGGGTGAATGAGCAGTTCTTC.

The rearrangement joins TRBV11-2 to TRBJ2-7; D is tentatively TRBD1 or TRBD2 (5 bases each). Germline V lookup: CDR1 SGHAT, CDR2 FQNNGV. Deletions cut 1 base from V and 2 bases from J, with 9 bases between. There are 14 residues in the CDR3. The CDR3 is CASSLAPGPYEQYF. In DNA form, the CDR3 reads TGTGCCAGCAGCTTAGCCCCGGGACCCTACGAGCAGTACTTC. The whole variable domain, remainder taken from reference TRBV11-2 and TRBJ2-7, is EAGVAQSPRYKIIEKRQSVAFWCNPISGHATLYWYQQILGQGPKLLIQFQNNGVVDDSQLPKDRFSAERLKGVDSTLKIQPAKLEDSAVYLCASSLAPGPYEQYFGPGTRLTVT.

The V and J genes are TRBV10-3 and TRBJ1-1, with D maybe TRBD1 (6 bases). The ends were cut back, 6 bases at V and 1 base at J, with 15 bases in the middle. Germline CDR1 reads ENHRY; CDR2 reads SYGVKD. The CDR3 has 15 residues. The CDR3 protein is CAISTGGQTNTEAFF. Written as DNA, the CDR3 is TGTGCCATCAGCACCGGTGGACAGACGAACACTGAAGCTTTCTTT.

The rearrangement uses TRBV30 and TRBJ2-1; 7 bases are a match to TRBD1. After removal of 1 base from V and 9 bases from J, the junction contained 12 bases not matched to a gene. CDR1 and CDR2 from the germline V gene are GTSNPN and SVGIG (reference sequence). The CDR3 loop spans 15 amino acids. CDR3 region: CAWSEGTRQGSEQFF. In DNA, the CDR3 is TGTGCCTGGAGTGAGGGCACGCGACAGGGATCTGAGCAGTTCTTC. Filled out from reference TRBV30 and TRBJ2-1, the complete variable domain reads SQTIHQWPATLVQPVGSPLSLECTVEGTSNPNLYWYRQAAGRGLQLLFYSVGIGQISSEVPQNLSASRPQDRQFILSSKKLLLSDSGFYLCAWSEGTRQGSEQFFGPGTRLTVL.

This chain joins TRBV6-5 and TRBJ2-5, with D tentatively TRBD1 (5 bases). The J call may be faulty, since TRBJ2-7 better matches the DNA end. Germline CDR1 and CDR2: MNHEY and SVGAGI. This CDR3 is built from 15 residues. In DNA form, the CDR3 reads TGTGCCAGCAGTTACGATGGGGCCAAGACCTACGAGCAGTACTTC. Translating it yields CASSYDGAKTYEQYF.

The V and J genes are TRBV2 and TRBJ2-1; TRBD2 aligns across 10 bases. The J segment lost 5 bases and the V segment lost 5 bases, leaving 6 bases of the junction unmatched. The CDR3 length is 15 residues. Per the germline V gene, CDR1 is SNHLY and CDR2 is FYNNEI. CDR3 protein: CASSILAGDHNEQFF. In DNA, the CDR3 is TGTGCCAGCAGTATTCTAGCGGGGGACCACAATGAGCAGTTCTTC.

V usage is TRBV6-5 and J usage is TRBJ1-6; D might be TRBD1 (6 bases). Trimming shortened V by 2 bases and J by 10 bases, and 12 bases separated the two germline ends. The CDR3 runs to 14 residues. From germline, CDR1 is MNHEY and CDR2 SVGAGI. The CDR3 DNA follows: TGTGCCAGCAGTTACCAGGGGCGGGGATCACCCCTCCACTTT. It codes for CASSYQGRGSPLHF.

The chain carries TRBV4-1 and TRBJ1-4; TRBD1 is a possible D gene (5 bases). V lost 1 base and J 3 bases, leaving 9 bases between the germline ends. This CDR3 contains 15 residues. In germline, CDR1 is MGHRA, CDR2 YSYEKL. The CDR3 region is CASSQGLGANEKLFF. The DNA for the CDR3 is TGCGCCAGCAGCCAAGGGTTGGGGGCTAATGAAAAACTGTTTTTT.